Below, one TCR beta chain is given with its context. This receptor's antigen is unknown. The germline gene is not matched at one end of the junction; a read error may be the cause. These data come from a study of CXCR4 blockade with PD-1 therapy in pancreatic cancer (dated by TCRdb to about 2019). Looking at the study overall: Multiplex immunohistochemistry and TCRbeta immunosequencing of resected pancreatic ductal adenocarcinoma were combined in the study with ex vivo slice culture in which PD-1 and CXCR4 blockade were tested. To look at intratumoral heterogeneity, the researchers TCR-sequenced two geographically distinct regions from each of 5 or 6 tumors. Broader findings and caveats from the paper: Because only TCRbeta chains were sequenced, true antigen-specificity overlap among convergent dominant clones remained unconfirmed while awaiting paired alpha-beta single-cell sequencing. Clonal expansion was observed in tumors, with a mean productive clonality of approximately 0.13 compared with 0.05 in healthy blood, but no correlation between clonality and survival was found. A strong correlation was found between amino acid clone frequency and the number of distinct nucleotide rearrangements encoding each amino acid clone, suggesting convergent selection by common tumor antigens.

As encoded in the germline V gene, CDR1 is MNHGY while CDR2 is SAAAGT. The CDR3, from cysteine to phenylalanine, totals 13 residues. Here the CDR3 DNA is all that survives: 39 bases in frame from base 1. None of the patients whose archived tumor blocks were used had received neoadjuvant therapy prior to resection. In the preserved-tissue arm of the study, some 30 surgical resection samples from approximately 25 previously untreated pancreatic ductal adenocarcinoma patients were used. For the resection arm, DNA was extracted from ten 5-micron curls of FFPE tumor adjacent to the multiplex immunohistochemistry slide. The immunoSEQ Assay at Adaptive Biotechnologies was used to immunosequence TCRbeta CDR3 regions from the extracted DNA. The original methods were these. To measure the absolute abundance of each unique TCRbeta CDR3, the sequences were collapsed and filtered. Clonality was calculated as 1 minus Pielou's evenness, with only productive in-frame rearrangements included in the computation. Regional overlap tracked the top 100 nucleotide rearrangements across paired samples, with Morisita index comparing paired versus unrelated samples. The immunoSEQ Rearrangement Details tool was used to assess whether nucleotide rearrangements converged onto identical amino acid sequences. The clones in this table, taken by TCRdb from immuneACCESS, are in-frame only. Not every clone is retained; where verified, under half of the shortfall comes from an unresolved V gene, and the cause of the rest is unknown. V, J and clone size are those of that table, while D and trimming were read from the DNA. This sample is represented by approximately 1,200 clones; about two fifths of them were singletons. Roughly 20% of the sample comes from the top ten.

Sequencing used tumor tissue. The sequence came from a human donor with pancreatic ductal adenocarcinoma. The chain links TRBV6-8 with TRBJ1-1, with 7 junctional bases fitting TRBD1. The CDR3 amino acid sequence is: CASIDRDNIEAFF. The bases read TGTGCCAGCATTGACAGGGATAACATTGAAGCTTTCTTT.